These T cell receptor beta chains were read from a single sample in a study of blood T cell repertoires in COVID-19. Produced via immunoSEQ multiplex PCR; TCRdb's table is partial and in-frame only. The sample carries about 320,000 clones, 65% to 85% recorded once. The sequencing sample was made of peripheral blood. The receptors were gathered from a woman between 45 and 60 years old with acute or convalescent COVID-19. CDR3s include the opening cysteine and the closing phenylalanine or tryptophan. Each record gives: clone size, V gene, J gene, D gene, CDR3 protein, CDR3 DNA. A D gene is named only where the DNA matches it firmly. Rows give clone size only sometimes, using once, few, many, or a class for an expanded clone.

-,TRBV3-1/TRBV3-2,TRBJ1-2,-,CASSLYYGYTF,TGTGCCAGCAGCCTCTACTATGGCTACACCTTC
-,TRBV5-1,TRBJ1-3,-,CASSADTSGNTIYF,TGCGCCAGCAGTGCGGACACCTCTGGAAACACCATATATTTT
once,TRBV6-2/TRBV6-3,TRBJ1-5,TRBD1,CASSSDRPYSNQPQHF,TGTGCCAGCAGCTCGGACAGGCCGTATAGCAATCAGCCCCAGCATTTT
-,TRBV6-1,TRBJ2-1,TRBD2,CASSASPGLASLGEQFF,TGTGCCAGCAGTGCCTCTCCGGGACTAGCGTCCCTAGGTGAGCAGTTCTTC
-,TRBV4-3,TRBJ1-2,-,CASSPNQNYGYTF,TGCGCCAGCAGCCCGAATCAGAACTATGGCTACACCTTC
-,TRBV28,TRBJ1-1,TRBD1,CASSLPRKDRGNTEAFF,TGTGCCAGCAGTTTACCCAGGAAGGACAGGGGGAACACTGAAGCTTTCTTT
-,TRBV11-2,TRBJ1-2,TRBD1,CASSSRGPNYGYTF,TGTGCCAGCAGCTCCAGGGGGCCTAACTATGGCTACACCTTC
once,TRBV15,TRBJ1-1,-,CATSRDGATTEF,TGTGCCACCAGCAGAGATGGGGCAACTACCGAGTTT
-,TRBV6-6,TRBJ2-2,TRBD1,CASSTGTGVPGELFF,TGTGCCAGCAGCACCGGGACAGGGGTCCCCGGGGAGCTGTTTTTT
-,TRBV5-6,TRBJ2-2,TRBD1,CASSPDRVDTGELFF,TGTGCCAGCAGCCCGGACAGGGTCGACACCGGGGAGCTGTTTTTT
-,TRBV21-1,TRBJ2-7,-,CASSKRTSGTPYEQYF,TGTGCCAGCAGCAAACGGACTAGCGGGACCCCCTACGAGCAGTACTTC
-,TRBV29-1,TRBJ2-2,-,CSVELGGDTGELFF,TGCAGCGTTGAGTTAGGGGGGGACACCGGGGAGCTGTTTTTT
-,TRBV7-2,TRBJ1-2,-,CASSLGGTKRGYTF,TGTGCCAGCAGCTTAGGGGGGACTAAGAGAGGCTACACCTTC
-,TRBV19,TRBJ2-2,-,CASSISGNTGELFF,TGTGCCAGTAGTATTTCAGGGAACACCGGGGAGCTGTTTTTT
once,TRBV7-9,TRBJ2-3,TRBD2,CASSLSGLAGADTQYF,TGTGCCAGCAGCCTTTCCGGACTAGCGGGAGCAGATACGCAGTATTTT
few,TRBV6-6,TRBJ1-5,-,CATESPGPQHF,TGTGCCACCGAATCTCCCGGGCCCCAGCATTTT
once,TRBV11-2,TRBJ2-2,TRBD1,CASSSLTGRTGELFF,TGTGCCAGCAGCTCATTGACAGGGCGAACCGGGGAGCTGTTTTTT
-,TRBV20-1,TRBJ1-2,TRBD1,CSAGDRGANYGYTF,TGCAGTGCTGGTGACAGGGGAGCTAACTATGGCTACACCTTC
-,TRBV5-4,TRBJ1-1,-,CASSPGGGGWLAFF,TGTGCCAGCAGCCCAGGCGGCGGGGGCTGGCTGGCTTTCTTT
-,TRBV2,TRBJ1-3,-,CASSVAGAGGNTIYF,TGTGCCAGCAGTGTTGCGGGGGCCGGTGGAAACACCATATATTTT
-,TRBV27,TRBJ2-1,-,CASSDRGGGNEQFF,TGTGCCAGCAGTGACAGAGGGGGGGGCAATGAGCAGTTCTTC
-,TRBV2,TRBJ2-1,-,CASTRTPNVNEQFF,TGTGCCAGCACGCGGACTCCAAATGTAAATGAGCAGTTCTTC
-,TRBV11-2,TRBJ1-2,TRBD1,CASSQRTGGREGYGYTF,TGTGCCAGCAGCCAGAGGACAGGGGGGAGAGAAGGCTATGGCTACACCTTC
-,TRBV19,TRBJ1-5,TRBD1,CASSMGQGAYSNQPQHF,TGTGCCAGTAGTATGGGGCAGGGGGCTTATAGCAATCAGCCCCAGCATTTT
-,TRBV24-1,TRBJ1-5,TRBD1,CATSALGEQGEDQPQHF,TGTGCCACCAGTGCCCTTGGGGAACAGGGGGAAGATCAGCCCCAGCATTTT
-,TRBV25-1,TRBJ1-2,-,CASSDYRESNYGYTF,TGTGCCAGCAGTGATTATCGGGAATCTAACTATGGCTACACCTTC
-,TRBV9,TRBJ1-1,-,CASSLRTENTEAFF,TGTGCCAGCAGCCTCCGGACTGAGAACACTGAAGCTTTCTTT
-,TRBV28,TRBJ2-6,-,CASSLGLTGANVLTF,TGTGCCAGCAGTTTAGGACTTACTGGGGCCAACGTCCTGACTTTC
-,TRBV6-6,TRBJ1-2,TRBD1,CASSYSRNRGQDGYTF,TGTGCCAGCAGTTACTCCCGTAACAGGGGGCAAGATGGCTACACCTTC
-,TRBV5-1,TRBJ1-1,-,CASSLWGMNTEAFF,TGCGCCAGCAGCTTGTGGGGCATGAACACTGAAGCTTTCTTT
-,TRBV5-1,TRBJ2-3,TRBD1,CASLDTGGEDTQYF,TGCGCCAGCCTAGACACAGGGGGCGAGGATACGCAGTATTTT
-,TRBV7-9,TRBJ1-1,-,CASSLDSTEAFF,TGTGCCAGCAGCTTAGACAGCACTGAAGCTTTCTTT
-,TRBV10-3,TRBJ2-1,TRBD2,CAISDLAGSSYNEQFF,TGTGCCATCAGTGACTTAGCGGGGAGCTCCTACAATGAGCAGTTCTTC
once,TRBV6-6,TRBJ1-2,TRBD1,CASSYVTGEYGYTF,TGTGCCAGCAGTTACGTTACAGGGGAGTATGGCTACACCTTC
-,TRBV7-9,TRBJ2-7,-,CASSRTGYEQYF,TGTGCCAGCAGTCGTACAGGCTACGAGCAGTACTTC
-,TRBV2,TRBJ2-5,TRBD2,CASSGLAGEQETQYF,TGTGCCAGCAGTGGGCTAGCGGGGGAACAAGAGACCCAGTACTTC
-,TRBV14,TRBJ2-5,-,CASSQATRGGETQYF,TGTGCCAGCAGCCAAGCAACGAGAGGAGGAGAGACCCAGTACTTC
-,TRBV7-9,TRBJ1-6,-,CAITTGLYNSPLHF,TGTGCCATTACGACGGGACTCTATAATTCACCCCTCCACTTT
-,TRBV6-6,TRBJ1-3,TRBD1,CASSYDGRGSGNTIYF,TGTGCCAGCAGTTACGACGGCAGGGGGTCTGGAAACACCATATATTTT
-,TRBV5-1,TRBJ1-1,TRBD1,CASSNPQGAGTEAFF,TGCGCCAGCAGCAATCCACAGGGGGCAGGGACTGAAGCTTTCTTT
-,TRBV3-1/TRBV3-2,TRBJ1-6,-,CASTREGRNSPLHF,TGTGCCAGCACCCGGGAGGGTCGGAATTCACCCCTCCACTTT
-,TRBV6-5,TRBJ1-1,-,CASGQKTLNTEAFF,TGTGCCAGCGGACAGAAAACCCTCAACACTGAAGCTTTCTTT
-,TRBV7-2,TRBJ2-7,TRBD1,CASSLRDRDYEQYF,TGTGCCAGCAGCTTACGGGACAGGGACTACGAGCAGTACTTC
-,TRBV9,TRBJ2-2,TRBD2,CASSVWAGADGELFF,TGTGCCAGCAGCGTATGGGCGGGAGCGGACGGGGAGCTGTTTTTT
-,TRBV5-6,TRBJ2-3,-,CASSPRWASTDTQYF,TGTGCCAGCAGCCCTCGGTGGGCAAGCACAGATACGCAGTATTTT
-,TRBV21-1,TRBJ1-4,-,CASSKGPWGLEKLFF,TGTGCCAGCAGCAAAGGACCCTGGGGCCTTGAAAAACTGTTTTTT
-,TRBV18,TRBJ1-2,-,CASSPSSAGFRAGKNYGYTF,TGTGCCAGCTCACCGAGCTCGGCTGGCTTCAGGGCTGGGAAAAACTATGGCTACACCTTC
-,TRBV12-3/TRBV12-4,TRBJ1-3,-,CASSRDTGNTIYF,TGTGCCAGCAGTCGCGACACTGGAAACACCATATATTTT
-,TRBV7-9,TRBJ2-1,-,CASNHGGRDEQFF,TGTGCCAGCAACCATGGGGGCAGGGATGAGCAGTTCTTC
-,TRBV7-9,TRBJ2-2,TRBD2,CASSLGREGSTGELFF,TGTGCCAGCAGCTTGGGTCGGGAGGGGAGCACCGGGGAGCTGTTTTTT
-,TRBV7-8,TRBJ1-5,-,CASSPRVAGYSNQPQHF,TGTGCCAGCAGCCCCAGAGTCGCGGGTTATAGCAATCAGCCCCAGCATTTT
-,TRBV18,TRBJ1-1,-,CASSPLRGSNADTEAFF,TGTGCCAGCTCCCCACTTAGGGGTTCAAATGCGGACACTGAAGCTTTCTTT
-,TRBV5-1,TRBJ1-1,-,CASSLESTGNTEAFF,TGCGCCAGCAGCTTGGAGAGTACGGGGAACACTGAAGCTTTCTTT